This T cell receptor (beta chain) appears in the sequencing data of a study of cytomegalovirus exposure and HLA in healthy donors. General study findings and limits: Reportedly, TCR beta sequences accurately predicted HLA-A and HLA-B alleles in most subjects. A link between a missense DCLRE1C variant and TCR beta V- and J-gene trimming emerged from a later analysis.

After removal of 5 bases from V and 5 bases from J, the junction contained 5 bases not matched to a gene. CDR1 is KGHSH, CDR2 LQKENI, per germline. The CDR3 spans 14 residues. As concerns this clone: As yet, its antigen is unknown.

Vbeta (60) and Jbeta (13) primers were used in the PCR. Only in-frame clones appear in the TCRdb table, and some are missing; sequencing was by immunoSEQ multiplex PCR. The sample carries over 100,000 clones, less than 80% recorded once. This TCR was recovered from a woman aged 50 to 60 in good health and CMV-seropositive. The chain has TRBV18 and TRBJ2-2, with 7 nucleotides matching TRBD1. The sample taken for sequencing was PBMCs. The CDR3 loop is CASSSTGRTGELFF. The CDR3 DNA reads TGTGCCAGCTCATCGACAGGGCGAACCGGGGAGCTGTTTTTT.